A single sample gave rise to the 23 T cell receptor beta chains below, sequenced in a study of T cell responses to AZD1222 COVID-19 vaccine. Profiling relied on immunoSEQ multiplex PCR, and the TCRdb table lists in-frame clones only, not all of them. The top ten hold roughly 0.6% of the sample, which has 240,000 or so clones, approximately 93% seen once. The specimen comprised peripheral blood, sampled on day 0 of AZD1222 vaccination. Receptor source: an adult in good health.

The CDR3 reads CASRANRGNTEAFF. CDR3 bases: TGTGCCAGTAGAGCGAACAGGGGAAACACTGAAGCTTTCTTT. The chain uses TRBV19 and TRBJ1-1, with 7 bases that match TRBD1. CDR3 length equals 14 residues. The V and J ends lost 6 bases and 2 bases, in that order; junction bases with no gene match: 6. The germline CDR1 and CDR2 sequences are LNHDA and SQIVND (reference sequence). The full variable domain, rest sourced from reference TRBV19 and TRBJ1-1, is DGGITQSPKYLFRKEGQNVTLSCEQNLNHDAMYWYRQDPGQGLRLIYYSQIVNDFQKGDIAEGYSVSREKKESFPLTVTSAQKNPTAFYLCASRANRGNTEAFFGQGTRLTVV.

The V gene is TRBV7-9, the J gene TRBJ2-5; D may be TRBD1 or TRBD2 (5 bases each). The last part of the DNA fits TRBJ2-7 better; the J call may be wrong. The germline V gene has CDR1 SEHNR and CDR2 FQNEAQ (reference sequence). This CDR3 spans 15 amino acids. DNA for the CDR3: TGTGCCAGCAGCTTAGCAGGGGACGGCACCTACGAGCAGTACTTC. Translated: CASSLAGDGTYEQYF.

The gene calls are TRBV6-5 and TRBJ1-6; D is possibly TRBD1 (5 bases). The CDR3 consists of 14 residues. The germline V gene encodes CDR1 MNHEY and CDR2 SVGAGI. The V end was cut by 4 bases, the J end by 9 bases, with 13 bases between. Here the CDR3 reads CASSSGGVGSPLHF. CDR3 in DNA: TGTGCCAGCAGTTCCGGAGGGGTAGGTTCACCCCTCCACTTT.

The CDR3 DNA reads TGTGCCACAGAACCGGGACAGGGGATCCCAGATACGCAGTATTTT. Encoded protein: CATEPGQGIPDTQYF. The chain recombines TRBV5-8 with TRBJ2-3; 10 nucleotides align to TRBD1. The ends lost 9 bases at V and 4 bases at J; junction bases unmatched: 11. This CDR3 region has 15 residues. Germline CDR1 reads SGHTS; CDR2 reads YDEGEE.

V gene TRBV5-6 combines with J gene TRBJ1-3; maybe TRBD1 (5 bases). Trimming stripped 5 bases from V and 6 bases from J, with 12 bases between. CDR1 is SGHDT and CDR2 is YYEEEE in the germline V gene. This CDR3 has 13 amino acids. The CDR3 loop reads CASSWGLLNTIYF. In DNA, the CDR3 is TGTGCCAGCAGTTGGGGACTATTAAACACCATATATTTT.

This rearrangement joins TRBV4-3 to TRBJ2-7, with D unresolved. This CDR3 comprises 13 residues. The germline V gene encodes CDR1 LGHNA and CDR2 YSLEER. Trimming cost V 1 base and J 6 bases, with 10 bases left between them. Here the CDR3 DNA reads TGCGCCAGCAGCCAAGTTTTTCTCTCCGAGCAGTACTTC. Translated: CASSQVFLSEQYF.

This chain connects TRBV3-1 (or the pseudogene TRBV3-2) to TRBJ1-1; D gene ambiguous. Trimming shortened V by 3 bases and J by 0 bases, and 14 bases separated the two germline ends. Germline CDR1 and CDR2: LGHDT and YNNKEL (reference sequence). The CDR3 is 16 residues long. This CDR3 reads CASSHISRTMNTEAFF. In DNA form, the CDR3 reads TGTGCCAGCAGCCATATTTCGCGGACCATGAACACTGAAGCTTTCTTT.

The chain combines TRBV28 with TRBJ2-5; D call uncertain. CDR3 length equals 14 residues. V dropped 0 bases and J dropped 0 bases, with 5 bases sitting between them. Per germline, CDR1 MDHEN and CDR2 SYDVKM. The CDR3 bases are TGTGCCAGCAGTTTATGGGATAACCAAGAGACCCAGTACTTC. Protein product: CASSLWDNQETQYF.

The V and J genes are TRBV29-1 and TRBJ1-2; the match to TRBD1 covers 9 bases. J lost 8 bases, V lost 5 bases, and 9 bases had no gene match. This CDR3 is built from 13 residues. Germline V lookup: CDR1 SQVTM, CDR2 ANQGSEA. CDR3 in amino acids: CSVLRDRVGGYTF. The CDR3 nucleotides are TGCAGCGTTCTCCGGGACAGGGTCGGCGGCTACACCTTC.

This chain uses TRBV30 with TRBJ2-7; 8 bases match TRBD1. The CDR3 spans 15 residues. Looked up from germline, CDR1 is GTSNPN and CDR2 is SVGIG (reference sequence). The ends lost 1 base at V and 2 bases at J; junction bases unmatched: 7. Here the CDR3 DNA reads TGTGCCTGGAGTGCAGGGGGCGGTATGCCCTACGAGCAGTACTTC. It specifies CAWSAGGGMPYEQYF.

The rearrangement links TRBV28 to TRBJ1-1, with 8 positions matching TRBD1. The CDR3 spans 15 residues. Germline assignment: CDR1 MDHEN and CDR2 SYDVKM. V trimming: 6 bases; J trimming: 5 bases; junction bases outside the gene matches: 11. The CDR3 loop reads CASSRPDRVSTEAFF. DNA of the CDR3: TGTGCCAGCAGCCGACCGGACAGGGTTAGTACTGAAGCTTTCTTT.

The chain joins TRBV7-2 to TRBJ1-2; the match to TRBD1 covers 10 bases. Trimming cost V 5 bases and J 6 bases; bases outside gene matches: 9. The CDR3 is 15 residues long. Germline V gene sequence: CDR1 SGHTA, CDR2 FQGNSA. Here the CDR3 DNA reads TGTGCCAGCAGCCCCCGACAGGGGGCGGGTCATGGCTACACCTTC. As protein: CASSPRQGAGHGYTF.

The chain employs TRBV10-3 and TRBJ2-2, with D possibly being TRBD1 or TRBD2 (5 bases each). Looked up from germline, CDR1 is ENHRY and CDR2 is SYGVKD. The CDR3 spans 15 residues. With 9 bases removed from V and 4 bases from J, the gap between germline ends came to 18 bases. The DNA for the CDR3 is TGTGCCATGAATGGCCGGGGACGGAGCACCGGGGAGCTGTTTTTT. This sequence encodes CAMNGRGRSTGELFF.

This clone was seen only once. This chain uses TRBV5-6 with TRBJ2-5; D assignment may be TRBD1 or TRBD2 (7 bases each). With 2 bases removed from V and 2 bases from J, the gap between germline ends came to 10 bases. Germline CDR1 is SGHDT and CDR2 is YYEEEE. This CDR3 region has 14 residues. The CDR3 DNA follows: TGTGCCAGCAGCTTTCAGGGGGGGCAAGAGACCCAGTACTTC. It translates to CASSFQGGQETQYF.

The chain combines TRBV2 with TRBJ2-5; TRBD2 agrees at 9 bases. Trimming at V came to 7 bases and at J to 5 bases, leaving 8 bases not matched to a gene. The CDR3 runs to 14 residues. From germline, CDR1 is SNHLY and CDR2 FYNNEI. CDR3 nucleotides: TGTGCCAGCACCCGTAGCGGGGGCCGGGAGACCCAGTACTTC. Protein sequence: CASTRSGGRETQYF. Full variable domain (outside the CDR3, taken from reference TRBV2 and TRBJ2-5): EPEVTQTPSHQVTQMGQEVILRCVPISNHLYFYWYRQILGQKVEFLVSFYNNEISEKSEIFDDQFSVERPDGSNFTLKIRSTKLEDSAMYFCASTRSGGRETQYFGPGTRLLVL.

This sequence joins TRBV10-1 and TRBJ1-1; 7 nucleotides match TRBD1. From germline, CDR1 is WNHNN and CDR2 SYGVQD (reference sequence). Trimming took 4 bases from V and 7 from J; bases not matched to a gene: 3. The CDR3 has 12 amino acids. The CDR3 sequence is CASSGQGGEAFF. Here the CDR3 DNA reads TGCGCCAGCAGTGGACAGGGCGGTGAAGCTTTCTTT.

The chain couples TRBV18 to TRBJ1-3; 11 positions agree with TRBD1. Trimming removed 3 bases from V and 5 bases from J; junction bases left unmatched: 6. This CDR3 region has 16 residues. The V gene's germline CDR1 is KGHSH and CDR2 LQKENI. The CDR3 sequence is CASSPTGQGARNTIYF. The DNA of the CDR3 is TGTGCCAGCTCACCCACCGGACAGGGGGCAAGAAACACCATATATTTT.

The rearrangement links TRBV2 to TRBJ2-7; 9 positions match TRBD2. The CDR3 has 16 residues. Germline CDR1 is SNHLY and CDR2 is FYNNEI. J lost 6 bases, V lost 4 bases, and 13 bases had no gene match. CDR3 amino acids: CASSGISGSNSGEQYF. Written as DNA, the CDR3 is TGTGCCAGCAGTGGAATTAGCGGGAGTAATTCGGGCGAGCAGTACTTC.

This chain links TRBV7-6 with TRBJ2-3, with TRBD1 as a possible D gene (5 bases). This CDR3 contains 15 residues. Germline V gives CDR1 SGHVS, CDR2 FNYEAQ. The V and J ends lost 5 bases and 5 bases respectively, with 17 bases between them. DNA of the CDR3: TGTGCCAGCAGCGATGGACCTACCCAGGGAGATACGCAGTATTTT. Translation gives CASSDGPTQGDTQYF.

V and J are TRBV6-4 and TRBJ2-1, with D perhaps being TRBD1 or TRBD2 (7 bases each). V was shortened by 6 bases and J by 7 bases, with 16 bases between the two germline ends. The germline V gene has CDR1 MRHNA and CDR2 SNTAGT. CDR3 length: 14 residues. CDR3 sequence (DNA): TGTGCCAGCAGCCTCCAGGGGGAGGGAAATGAGCAGTTCTTC. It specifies CASSLQGEGNEQFF.

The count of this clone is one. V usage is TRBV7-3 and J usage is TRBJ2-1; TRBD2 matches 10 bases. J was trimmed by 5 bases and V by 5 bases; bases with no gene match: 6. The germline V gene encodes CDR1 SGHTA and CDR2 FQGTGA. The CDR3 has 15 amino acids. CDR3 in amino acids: CASSLRTSGHNEQFF. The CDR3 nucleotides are TGTGCCAGCAGCCTCCGGACTAGCGGCCACAATGAGCAGTTCTTC.

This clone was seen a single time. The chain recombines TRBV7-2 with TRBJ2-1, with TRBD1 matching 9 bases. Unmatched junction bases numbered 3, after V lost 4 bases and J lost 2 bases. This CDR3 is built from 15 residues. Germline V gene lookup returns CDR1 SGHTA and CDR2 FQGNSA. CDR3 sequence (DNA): TGTGCCAGCAGCTCAACAGGGGGCACCTACAATGAGCAGTTCTTC. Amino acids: CASSSTGGTYNEQFF.

Here the CDR3 reads CASSLNLGGLTPNEKLFF. The CDR3, as DNA: TGTGCCAGCAGCTTAAATTTGGGGGGGTTGACCCCTAATGAAAAACTGTTTTTT. V gene TRBV7-9 combines with J gene TRBJ1-4; weak D call: TRBD1 (5 bases). V gave up 2 bases and J gave up 3 bases, with 19 bases separating them. The length of the CDR3 is 18 residues. The germline gives CDR1 SEHNR, CDR2 FQNEAQ (reference sequence).